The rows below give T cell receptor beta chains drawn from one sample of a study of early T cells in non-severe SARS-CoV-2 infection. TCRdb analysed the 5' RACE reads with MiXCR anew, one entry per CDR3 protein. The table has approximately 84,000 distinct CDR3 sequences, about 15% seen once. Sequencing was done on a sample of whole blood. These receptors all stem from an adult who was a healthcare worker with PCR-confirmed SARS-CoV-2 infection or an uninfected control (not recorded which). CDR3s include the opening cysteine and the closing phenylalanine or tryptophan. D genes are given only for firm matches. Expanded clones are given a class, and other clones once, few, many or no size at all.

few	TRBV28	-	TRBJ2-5	TGTGCCAGCAGTTTGACGGCAGTCGTGACCCAGTACTTC	CASSLTAVVTQYF
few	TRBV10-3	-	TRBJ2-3	TGTGCCATCGGGGCCCGCACAGATACGCAGTATTTT	CAIGARTDTQYF
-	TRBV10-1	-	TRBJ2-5	TGCGCCAGCAATCCCGAAACCCCGAAAGAGACCCAGTACTTC	CASNPETPKETQYF
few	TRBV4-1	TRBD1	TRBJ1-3	TGCGCCAGCAGCCAAACAGGGGGCGCAGGAAACACCATATATTTT	CASSQTGGAGNTIYF
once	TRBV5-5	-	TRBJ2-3	TGTGCCAGCACCACAGAGCAACCGCAGTATTTT	CASTTEQPQYF
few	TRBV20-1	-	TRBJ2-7	TGCAGTGCCAGGACAGTAGGGGGATACTACGAGCAGTACTTC	CSARTVGGYYEQYF
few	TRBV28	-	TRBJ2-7	TGTGCCAGCAGACCTGGACCCGCCTCAGGCGAGTACTTC	CASRPGPASGEYF
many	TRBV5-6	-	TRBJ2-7	TGTGCCAGCAGCCCATCACTAGCCCACGAGCAGTACTTC	CASSPSLAHEQYF
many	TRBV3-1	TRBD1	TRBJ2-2	TGTGCCAGCAGCCCAAGACAGGGGGCCTCCGGGGAGCTGTTTTTT	CASSPRQGASGELFF
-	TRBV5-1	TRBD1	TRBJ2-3	TGCGCTAGCAGCTTGGAGGACAGGAGGGATACGCAGTATTTT	CASSLEDRRDTQYF
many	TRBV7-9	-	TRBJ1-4	TGTGCCAGCAGCTTGCGGTCGGCAGTCTGGTTCGAAAAACTGTTTTTT	CASSLRSAVWFEKLFF
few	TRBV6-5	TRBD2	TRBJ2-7	TGTGCCAGCAGTTACTCGCGGGGGAGAGGCGAGCAGTACTTC	CASSYSRGRGEQYF
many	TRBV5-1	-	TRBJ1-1	TGCGCCAGCAGCTTGGAGCGGGTGGGGAACACTGAAGCTTTCTTT	CASSLERVGNTEAFF
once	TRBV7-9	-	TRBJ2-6	TGTGCCAGCAGCTCACCCAACTCTGGGGCCAACGTCCTGACTTTC	CASSSPNSGANVLTF
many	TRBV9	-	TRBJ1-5	TGTGCCAGCAGCCCGGGGGGCAGAAGCAATCAGCCCCAGCATTTT	CASSPGGRSNQPQHF
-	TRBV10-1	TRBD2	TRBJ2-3	TGCGCCAGCAGTGAGTCCGGGGGGGATACGCAGAATTTT	CASSESGGDTQNF
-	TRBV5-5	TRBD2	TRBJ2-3	TGTGCCAGCAGCCTTAAGCGGGAGGGCCGAGATACGCAGTATTTT	CASSLKREGRDTQYF
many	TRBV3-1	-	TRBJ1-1	TGTGCCAGCAGCCAGGGTTATGGGACTGAAGCCTTCTTT	CASSQGYGTEAFF
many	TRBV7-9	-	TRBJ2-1	TGTGCCAGCAGCTTAAGACGAGGTAATGAGCAGTTCTTC	CASSLRRGNEQFF
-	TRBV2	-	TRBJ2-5	TGTGCCAGCAGTGATGGGGTAGTCCAAGAGACCCAGTACTTC	CASSDGVVQETQYF
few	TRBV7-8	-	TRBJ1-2	TGTGCCAGCAGCCTCCCCGCGAAGCCCGCCACCTTC	CASSLPAKPATF
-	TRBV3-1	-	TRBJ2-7	TGTGCCAGCAGCCAAGTTCAGGGGTACGAGCAGTACTTC	CASSQVQGYEQYF
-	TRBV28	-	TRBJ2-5	TGTGCCAGCAATTTACGGGAGACCCAGTACTTC	CASNLRETQYF
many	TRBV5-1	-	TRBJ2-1	TGCGCCAGCAGCTTGGCGGGCAGTGTGGGTGCTGAGCAGTTCTTC	CASSLAGSVGAEQFF
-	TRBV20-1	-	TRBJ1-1	TGCAGTGCTAGATCCAACGGAGGATTGAACACTGAAGCTTTCTTT	CSARSNGGLNTEAFF
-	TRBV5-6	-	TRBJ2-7	TGTGCCAGCAGCTTGACAGGGACGACTGATAGGGAGCAGTACTTC	CASSLTGTTDREQYF
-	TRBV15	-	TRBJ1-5	TGTGCCACCAGGATTTCGAATCAGCCCCAGCATTTT	CATRISNQPQHF
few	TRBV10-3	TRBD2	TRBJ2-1	TGTGCCATAAGCTTAGCGGGAGGGCGTGAGCAGTTCTTC	CAISLAGGREQFF
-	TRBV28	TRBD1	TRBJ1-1	TGTGCCAGCACCCTCGACAGGGTCCCAACTGAAGCTTTCTTT	CASTLDRVPTEAFF
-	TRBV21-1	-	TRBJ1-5	TGTGCCAGCAGCAAAAGAAGGTCGCCCCAGCATTTT	CASSKRRSPQHF
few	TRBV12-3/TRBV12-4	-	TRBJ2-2	TGTGCCAGCAGAGGACTTCCGAGCAACACCGGGGAGCTGTTTTTT	CASRGLPSNTGELFF
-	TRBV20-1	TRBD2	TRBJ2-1	TGCAGTCAACACGGAAAGCGGGGCCGGGACAATGAGCAGTTCTTC	CSQHGKRGRDNEQFF
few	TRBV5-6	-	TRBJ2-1	TGTGCCAGCAGCCTAACCGGGACCTGGAACAATGAGCAGTTCTTC	CASSLTGTWNNEQFF
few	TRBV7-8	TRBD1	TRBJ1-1	TGTGCCAGCAGGGTGGACAGGTTGAACACTGAAGCTTTCTTT	CASRVDRLNTEAFF
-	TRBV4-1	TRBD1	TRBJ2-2	TGCGCCAGCAGCCAAGGGGGACAGGGGAACGGGGTGGAGCTGTTTTTT	CASSQGGQGNGVELFF
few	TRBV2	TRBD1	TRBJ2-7	TGTGCCAGCAGTACAGGGGCCGGAGACGAGCAGTACTTC	CASSTGAGDEQYF
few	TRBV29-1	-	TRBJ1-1	TGCAGCGTTAGGGGACAACCGAACACTGAAGCTTTCTTT	CSVRGQPNTEAFF
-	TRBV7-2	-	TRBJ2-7	TGTGCCAGCAGCTTAGGGTCCGTCGCCTCCTACGAGCAGTACTTC	CASSLGSVASYEQYF
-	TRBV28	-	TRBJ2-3	TGTGCCAGCAACAGAGCCACAGATACGCAGTATTTT	CASNRATDTQYF
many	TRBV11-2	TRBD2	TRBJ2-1	TGTGCCAGCAGCTTTGGGACTAGCGGTACCTACAATGAGCAGTTCTTC	CASSFGTSGTYNEQFF
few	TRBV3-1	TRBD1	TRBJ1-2	TGTGCCAGCAGCCAACCTGGGACAGGGACCGGCTACACCTTC	CASSQPGTGTGYTF
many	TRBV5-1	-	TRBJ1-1	TGCGCCAGCAGCCCAGGTCAGTCGGGGACACTGACTGAAGCTTTCTTT	CASSPGQSGTLTEAFF
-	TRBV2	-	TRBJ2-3	TGTGCCAGCATTCGCGGGATCACAGATACGCAGTATTTT	CASIRGITDTQYF
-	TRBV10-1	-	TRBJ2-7	TGCGCCAGCAAATGGGGAATCTACGAGCAGTACTTC	CASKWGIYEQYF
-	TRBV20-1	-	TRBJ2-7	TGCAGTGCTAGCCCCCCGAGGCGCCGCGGGGCCTACGAGCAGTACTTC	CSASPPRRRGAYEQYF
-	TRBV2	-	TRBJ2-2	TGTGCCAGCAGGCGGACCACCACCGGGGAGCTGTTTTTT	CASRRTTTGELFF
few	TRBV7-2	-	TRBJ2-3	TGTGCCAGCAGCTCACAGCGGAGCACAGATACGCAGTATTTT	CASSSQRSTDTQYF
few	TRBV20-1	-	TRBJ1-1	TGCAGTGCTAGAGATACGAGTGAAGCTTTCTTT	CSARDTSEAFF
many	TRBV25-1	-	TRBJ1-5	TGTGCCAGCAGTGAGGGGTGGCATACGCCCCAGCATTTT	CASSEGWHTPQHF
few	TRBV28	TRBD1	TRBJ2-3	TGTGCCAGCAGTTTGTGGGACAGTGGTTCAGATACGCAGTATTTT	CASSLWDSGSDTQYF
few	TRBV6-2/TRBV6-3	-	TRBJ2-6	TGTGCCAGCAGTTACTCGATGGCTCGCGGGGCCAACGTCCTGACTTTC	CASSYSMARGANVLTF
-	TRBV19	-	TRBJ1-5	TGTGCCAGTAGTGAAAGGGACCTTAGAAGCAATCAGCCCCAGCATTTT	CASSERDLRSNQPQHF
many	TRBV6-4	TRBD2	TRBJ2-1	TGTGCCAGCAGTGACGGTTTAGCGGGAAACAATGAGCAGTTCTTC	CASSDGLAGNNEQFF
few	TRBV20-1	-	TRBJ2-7	TGCAGTGCTAGAGATAGCCGGGACGAGCAGTACTTC	CSARDSRDEQYF
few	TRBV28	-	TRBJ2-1	TGTGCCAGCAGGGGGAACTACAATGAGCAGTTCTTC	CASRGNYNEQFF
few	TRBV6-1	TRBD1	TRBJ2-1	TGTGCCGTATCCGGGACAGCATACAATGAGCAGTTCTTC	CAVSGTAYNEQFF
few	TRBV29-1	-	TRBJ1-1	TGCAGCGTTGGGGACCAGGGGAAAGCTTTCTTT	CSVGDQGKAFF
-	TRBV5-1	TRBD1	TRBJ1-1	TGCGCCAGCAGCTTGGAAGGGGGCGGGACTGAAGCTTTCTTT	CASSLEGGGTEAFF
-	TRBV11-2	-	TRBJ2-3	TGTGCCAGCAGCTTAAGTGTTGGAATTATTGATACGCAGTATTTT	CASSLSVGIIDTQYF
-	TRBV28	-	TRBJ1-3	TGTGCCAGCAGTGCTCCGGACCTCACCATATATTTT	CASSAPDLTIYF